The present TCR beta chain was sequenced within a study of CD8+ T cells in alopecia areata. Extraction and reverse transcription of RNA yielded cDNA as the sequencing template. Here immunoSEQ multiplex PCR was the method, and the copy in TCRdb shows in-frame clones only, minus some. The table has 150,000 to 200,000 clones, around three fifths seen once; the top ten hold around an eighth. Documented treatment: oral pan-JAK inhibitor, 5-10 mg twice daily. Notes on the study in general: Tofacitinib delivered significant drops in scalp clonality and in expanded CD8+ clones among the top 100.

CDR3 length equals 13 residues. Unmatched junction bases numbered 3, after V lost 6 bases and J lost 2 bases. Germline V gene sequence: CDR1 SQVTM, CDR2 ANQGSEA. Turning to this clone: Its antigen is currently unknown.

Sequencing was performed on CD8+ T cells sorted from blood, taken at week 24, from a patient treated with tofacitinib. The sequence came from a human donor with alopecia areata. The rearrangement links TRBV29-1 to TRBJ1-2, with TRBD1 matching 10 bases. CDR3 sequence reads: CSVGTGDNYGYTF. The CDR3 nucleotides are TGCAGCGTGGGGACAGGGGACAACTATGGCTACACCTTC.